This T cell receptor beta chain was observed in a study of T cells in localized non-small cell lung cancer. Study-level findings and limits: Longer overall survival accompanied higher blood T cell density. Of the tissues analyzed, uninvolved adjacent lung showed maximal T cell clonality, greater than tumor.

Remarks on this clone: The antigen is unknown.

The V and J ends lost 10 bases and 7 bases respectively, with 16 bases between them. Per germline, CDR1 MNHNS and CDR2 SASEGT. The CDR3 length is 12 residues. The assay was immunoSEQ multiplex PCR, and TCRdb's table has in-frame clones only and misses some. Seen here are 25,000 to 35,000 clones, about 90% observed once, and the top ten hold around 6%. The TCR comes from a man aged 40-75 years with stage II lung adenocarcinoma. The J gene is TRBJ1-1, the V gene TRBV6-1; D ambiguous. The sequencing here drew on PBMCs, taken before any cancer treatment. This chain's CDR3 is CATSGRLIEAFF. The CDR3, as DNA: TGTGCCACCTCCGGGAGACTAATTGAAGCTTTCTTT.